The clone carrying this T cell receptor (beta chain) was seen only once. Its antigen is still unknown. This record belongs to a study of cytomegalovirus exposure and HLA in healthy donors. Study results and caveats: According to a subsequent analysis, TCR clusters from the first cohort were inclined to appear together in the roughly 110 validation repertoires. Across donors, most TCRs were seen rarely, yet some public ones were widespread. The study put under 200 TCR beta chains on its list as cytomegalovirus-associated.

Libraries were prepared by immunoSEQ multiplex PCR; TCRdb keeps only in-frame clonotypes and omits some of them. The sample carries 150,000 to 200,000 clones, approximately 87% recorded once. An approximately 120-subject validation cohort, separate from the approximately 610-subject first cohort, supplied the donors. Unmatched junction bases numbered 6, after V lost 0 bases and J lost 8 bases. The length of the CDR3 is 15 residues. Germline values: CDR1 MNHEY, CDR2 SVGAGI. The clonotype was recovered from a woman aged 25 to 39 in good health and CMV-seronegative. Input material: PBMCs. The genes are TRBV6-5 and TRBJ1-1, with 10 nucleotides matching TRBD1. In DNA form, the CDR3 reads TGTGCCAGCAGTTACTCAACGGGACAGGGGCGAGAAGCTTTCTTT. Translating gives CASSYSTGQGREAFF.